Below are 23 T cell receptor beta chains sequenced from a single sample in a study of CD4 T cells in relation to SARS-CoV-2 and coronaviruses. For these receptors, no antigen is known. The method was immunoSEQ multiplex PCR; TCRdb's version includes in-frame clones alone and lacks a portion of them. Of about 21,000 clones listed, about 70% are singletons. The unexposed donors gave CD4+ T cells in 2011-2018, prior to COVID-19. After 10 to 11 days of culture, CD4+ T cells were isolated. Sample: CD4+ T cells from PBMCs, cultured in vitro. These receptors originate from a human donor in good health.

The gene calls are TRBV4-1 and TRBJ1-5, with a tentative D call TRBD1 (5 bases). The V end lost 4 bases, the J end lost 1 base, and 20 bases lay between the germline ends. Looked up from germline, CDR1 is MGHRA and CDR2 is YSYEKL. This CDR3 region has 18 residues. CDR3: CASSRLGAGLNSNQPQHF. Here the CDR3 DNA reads TGCGCCAGCAGCCGCCTCGGGGCAGGGCTAAACAGCAATCAGCCCCAGCATTTT.

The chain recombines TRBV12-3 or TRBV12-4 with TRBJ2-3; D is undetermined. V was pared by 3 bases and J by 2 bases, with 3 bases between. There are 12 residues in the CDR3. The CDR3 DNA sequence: TGTGCCAGCAGTTTTCCCACAGATACGCAGTATTTT. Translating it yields CASSFPTDTQYF.

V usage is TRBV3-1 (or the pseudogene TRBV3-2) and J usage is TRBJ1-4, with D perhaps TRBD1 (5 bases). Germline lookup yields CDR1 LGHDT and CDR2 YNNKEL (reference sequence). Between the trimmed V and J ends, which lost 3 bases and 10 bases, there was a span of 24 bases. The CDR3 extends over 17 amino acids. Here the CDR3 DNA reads TGTGCCAGCAGCCACTTAACTCGGGCGCAGGGAGTACGAAAACTGTTTTTT. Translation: CASSHLTRAQGVRKLFF.

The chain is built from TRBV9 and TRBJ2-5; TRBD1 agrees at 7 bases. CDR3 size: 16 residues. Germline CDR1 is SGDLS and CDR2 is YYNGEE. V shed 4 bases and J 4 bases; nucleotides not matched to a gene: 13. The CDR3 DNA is TGTGCCAGCAGCCCCCACGGACAGGTGAAGGGAGAGACCCAGTACTTC. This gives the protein CASSPHGQVKGETQYF.

Here the CDR3 reads CAWSVRQLGTDTQYF. In DNA form, the CDR3 reads TGTGCCTGGAGTGTGCGACAGTTGGGCACAGATACGCAGTATTTT. The chain carries TRBV30 and TRBJ2-3, with D tentatively TRBD1 (5 bases). Germline lookup yields CDR1 GTSNPN and CDR2 SVGIG (reference sequence). With 0 bases removed from V and 1 base from J, the gap between germline ends came to 11 bases. The CDR3 loop spans 15 amino acids.

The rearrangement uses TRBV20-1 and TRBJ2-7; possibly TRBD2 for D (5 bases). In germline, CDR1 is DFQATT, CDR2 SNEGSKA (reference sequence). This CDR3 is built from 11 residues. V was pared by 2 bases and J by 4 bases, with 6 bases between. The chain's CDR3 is CSARRGYEQYF. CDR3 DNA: TGCAGTGCTAGACGCGGGTACGAGCAGTACTTC.

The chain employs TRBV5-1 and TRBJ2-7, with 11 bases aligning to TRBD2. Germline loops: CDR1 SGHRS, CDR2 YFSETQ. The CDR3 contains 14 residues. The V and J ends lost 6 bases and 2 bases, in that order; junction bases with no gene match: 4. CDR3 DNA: TGCGCCAGCACCCTAGCGGGAGGCACCTACGAGCAGTACTTC. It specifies CASTLAGGTYEQYF.

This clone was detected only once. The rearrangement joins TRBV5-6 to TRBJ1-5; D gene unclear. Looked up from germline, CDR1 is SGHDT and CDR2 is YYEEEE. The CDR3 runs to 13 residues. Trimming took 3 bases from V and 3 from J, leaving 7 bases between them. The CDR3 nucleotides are TGTGCCAGCAGCTGGAGAAACAATCAGCCCCAGCATTTT. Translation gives CASSWRNNQPQHF.

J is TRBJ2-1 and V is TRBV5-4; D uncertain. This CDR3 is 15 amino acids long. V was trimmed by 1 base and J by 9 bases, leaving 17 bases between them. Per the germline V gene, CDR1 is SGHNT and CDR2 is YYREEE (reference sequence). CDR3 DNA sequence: TGTGCCAGCAGCTTGTCGAGTAATAGACTGAGTGAGCAGTTCTTC. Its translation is CASSLSSNRLSEQFF.

CDR3: CASSQDYLGGRSGNTIYF. Written as DNA, the CDR3 is TGTGCCAGCAGCCAAGATTACCTCGGGGGAAGGTCTGGAAACACCATATATTTT. The chain links TRBV3-1 (or the pseudogene TRBV3-2) to TRBJ1-3, with D possibly being TRBD1 (5 bases). V shed 0 bases and J shed 1 base, with 16 bases lying between them. The CDR3 is 18 amino acids. Germline loops: CDR1 LGHDT, CDR2 YNNKEL (reference sequence).

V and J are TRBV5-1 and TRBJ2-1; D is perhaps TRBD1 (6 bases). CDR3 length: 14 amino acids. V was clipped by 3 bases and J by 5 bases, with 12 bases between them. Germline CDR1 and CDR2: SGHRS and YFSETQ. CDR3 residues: CASSYRDTNNEQFF. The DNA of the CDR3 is TGCGCCAGCAGCTACCGGGACACAAACAATGAGCAGTTCTTC.

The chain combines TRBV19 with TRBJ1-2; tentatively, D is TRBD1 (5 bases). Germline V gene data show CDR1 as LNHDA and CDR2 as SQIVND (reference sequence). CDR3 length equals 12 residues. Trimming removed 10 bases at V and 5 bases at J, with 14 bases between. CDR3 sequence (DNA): TGTGCCACTAGAGGGGTGCAGTATGGCTACACCTTC. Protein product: CATRGVQYGYTF.

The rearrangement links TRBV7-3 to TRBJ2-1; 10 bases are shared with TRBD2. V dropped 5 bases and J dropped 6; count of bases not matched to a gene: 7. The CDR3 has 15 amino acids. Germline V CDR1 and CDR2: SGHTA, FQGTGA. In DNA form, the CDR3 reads TGTGCCAGCAGCCCGGGAGCGGGAGGGACCAATGAGCAGTTCTTC. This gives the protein CASSPGAGGTNEQFF.

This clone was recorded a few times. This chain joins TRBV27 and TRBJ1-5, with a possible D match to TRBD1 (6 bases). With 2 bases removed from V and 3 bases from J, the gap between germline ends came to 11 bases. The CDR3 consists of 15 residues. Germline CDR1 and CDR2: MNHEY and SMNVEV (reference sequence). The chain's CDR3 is CASSLGAGVNQPQHF. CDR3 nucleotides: TGTGCCAGCAGTTTAGGGGCAGGGGTCAATCAGCCCCAGCATTTT.

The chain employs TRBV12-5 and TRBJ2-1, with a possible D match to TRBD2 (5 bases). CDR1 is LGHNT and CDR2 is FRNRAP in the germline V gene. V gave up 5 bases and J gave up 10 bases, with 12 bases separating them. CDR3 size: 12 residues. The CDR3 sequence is CASGGEGVEQFF. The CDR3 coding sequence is TGTGCTAGTGGTGGCGAGGGAGTCGAGCAGTTCTTC.

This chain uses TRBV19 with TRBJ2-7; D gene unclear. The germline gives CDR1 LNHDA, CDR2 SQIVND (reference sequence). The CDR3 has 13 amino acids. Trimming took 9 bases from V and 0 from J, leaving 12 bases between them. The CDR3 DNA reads TGTGCCAGCTCCGACACCCACTCCTACGAGCAGTACTTC. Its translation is CASSDTHSYEQYF.

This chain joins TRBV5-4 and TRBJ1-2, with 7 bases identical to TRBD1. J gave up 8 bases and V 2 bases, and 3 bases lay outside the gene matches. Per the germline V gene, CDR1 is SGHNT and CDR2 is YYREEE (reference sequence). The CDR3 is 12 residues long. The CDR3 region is CASSFRTGGYTF. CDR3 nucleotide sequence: TGTGCCAGCAGCTTCCGGACAGGAGGCTACACCTTC.

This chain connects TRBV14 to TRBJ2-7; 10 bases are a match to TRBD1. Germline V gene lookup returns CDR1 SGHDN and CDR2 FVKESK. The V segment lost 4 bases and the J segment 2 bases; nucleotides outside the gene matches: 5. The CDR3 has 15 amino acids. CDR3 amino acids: CASSRGQGLTYEQYF. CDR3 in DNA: TGTGCCAGCAGCCGGGGACAGGGGTTAACCTACGAGCAGTACTTC. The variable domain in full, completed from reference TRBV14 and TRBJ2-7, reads EAGVTQFPSHSVIEKGQTVTLRCDPISGHDNLYWYRRVMGKEIKFLLHFVKESKQDESGMPNNRFLAERTGGTYSTLKVQPAELEDSGVYFCASSRGQGLTYEQYFGPGTRLTVT.

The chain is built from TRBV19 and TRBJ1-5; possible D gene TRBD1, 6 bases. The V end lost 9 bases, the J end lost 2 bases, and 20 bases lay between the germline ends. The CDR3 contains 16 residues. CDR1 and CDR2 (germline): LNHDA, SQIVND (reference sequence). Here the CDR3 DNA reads TGTGCCAGCACCGGGGGCCATTGGGAGCGCAATCAGCCCCAGCATTTT. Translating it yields CASTGGHWERNQPQHF.

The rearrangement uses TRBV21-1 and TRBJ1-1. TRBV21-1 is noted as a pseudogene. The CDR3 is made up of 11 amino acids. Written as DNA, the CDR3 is TGTGCCAGCAGCTCCCGAGCTGAAGCTTTCTTT. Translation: CASSSRAEAFF.

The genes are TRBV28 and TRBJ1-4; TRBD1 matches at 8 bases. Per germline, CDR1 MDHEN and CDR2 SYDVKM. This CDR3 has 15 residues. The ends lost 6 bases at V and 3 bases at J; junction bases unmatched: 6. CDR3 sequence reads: CASSGTGGSNEKLFF. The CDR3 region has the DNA TGTGCCAGCAGCGGAACAGGGGGATCTAATGAAAAACTGTTTTTT.

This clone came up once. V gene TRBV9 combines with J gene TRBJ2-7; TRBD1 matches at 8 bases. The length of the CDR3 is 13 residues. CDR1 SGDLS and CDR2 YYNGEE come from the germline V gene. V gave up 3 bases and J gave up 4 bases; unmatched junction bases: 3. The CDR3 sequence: CASSGGTGYEQYF. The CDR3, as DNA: TGTGCCAGCAGCGGAGGGACAGGATACGAGCAGTACTTC.

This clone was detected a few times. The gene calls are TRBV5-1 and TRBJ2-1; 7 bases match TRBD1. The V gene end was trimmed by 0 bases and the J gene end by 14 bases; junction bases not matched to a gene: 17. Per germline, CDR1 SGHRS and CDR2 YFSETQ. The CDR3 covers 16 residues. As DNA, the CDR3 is TGCGCCAGCAGCTTGGAGGGGGCCAGGTCGAGACCCCAGGAGTTCTTC. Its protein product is CASSLEGARSRPQEFF.